This T cell receptor (beta chain) was captured in a study of blood T cells in healthy people across ages. Study results and limitations: PBMCs left unsorted prevented a conclusive naive versus antigen-experienced comparison.

The sample providers were healthy Caucasian people from Russia, aged about 6 to 100. The CDR3 is 18 residues long. Germline V gives CDR1 MDHEN, CDR2 SYDVKM. V gave up 4 bases and J gave up 5 bases; unmatched junction bases: 14. Only a few counts were recorded for this clonotype. Antigen unknown. The use of a sample-barcoded 5' primer and a J-beta primer mix characterized a second PCR of roughly 6 to 11 cycles. TCRdb redid the calling of the 5' RACE reads with MiXCR, one entry per CDR3 protein. The sample includes about 1,600,000 distinct CDR3 sequences, 40% to 50% of them seen just once. Sequencing was done on a sample of blood. The source is a woman under 30 in good health. The J gene is TRBJ2-3, the V gene TRBV28; 11 positions agree with TRBD2. Here the CDR3 reads CASSSPRLVAGGGDTQYF. DNA for the CDR3: TGTGCCAGCAGTTCCCCTCGCCTGGTAGCGGGGGGGGGAGATACGCAGTATTTT.